This is a list of T cell receptor beta chains from one sample in a study of OX40 agonist ivuxolimab in advanced cancers. This table comes from immunoSEQ multiplex PCR, and its TCRdb copy is limited to in-frame clones, with some not included. The data contain 50,000 to 60,000 clones, approximately 90% of them singletons. The starting material was CD4+ or CD8+ T cells sorted from blood, obtained in a trial of the OX40 agonist ivuxolimab. These receptors came from an adult with an advanced solid tumor such as melanoma, head and neck, liver or kidney cancer. The CDR3 runs from the conserved cysteine through the conserved F or W. Each record gives: CDR3 protein, CDR3 DNA, clone size, V gene, J gene, D gene. A D gene is named only where the DNA matches it firmly. Part of the rows lack a size; the others show once, few, many or a class for expanded clones.

CASSLGQGSLWETQYF	TGTGCCAGCAGTTTGGGACAGGGGTCCCTGTGGGAGACCCAGTACTTC	.	TRBV28	TRBJ2-5	TRBD1
CTSSQKGTSLPRMNTEAFF	TGCACCAGCAGCCAGAAAGGGACCTCCCTCCCGCGCATGAACACTGAAGCTTTCTTT	.	TRBV1	TRBJ1-1	.
CASSQVDSSGSINEQFF	TGCGCCAGCAGCCAAGTTGACTCCAGCGGGAGTATCAATGAGCAGTTCTTC	.	TRBV4-3	TRBJ2-1	TRBD2
CASSTGGPYEQYF	TGTGCCAGCAGTACAGGGGGACCCTACGAGCAGTACTTC	.	TRBV6-5	TRBJ2-7	TRBD1
CASTPGGEQYF	TGTGCCAGCACCCCCGGAGGCGAGCAGTACTTC	.	TRBV2	TRBJ2-7	.
CASSFIGGEKLFF	TGTGCCAGCAGTTTTATCGGGGGTGAAAAACTGTTTTTT	.	TRBV27	TRBJ1-4	.
CASIEGAPVGEAFF	TGTGCCAGTATCGAGGGGGCGCCGGTTGGTGAAGCTTTCTTT	.	TRBV19	TRBJ1-1	TRBD1
CASDIRTSGEQETQYF	TGTGCCAGCGACATTAGGACTAGCGGAGAACAAGAGACCCAGTACTTC	.	TRBV28	TRBJ2-5	TRBD2
CASSVGYNEQFF	TGTGCCAGCAGCGTAGGCTACAATGAGCAGTTCTTC	.	TRBV9	TRBJ2-1	.
CASSLTQNTEAFF	TGTGCCAGCAGCTTAACGCAGAACACTGAAGCTTTCTTT	.	TRBV13	TRBJ1-1	.
CASSISGRAALEQFF	TGTGCCAGCAGTATCAGCGGGAGGGCCGCTCTTGAGCAGTTCTTC	.	TRBV6-5	TRBJ2-1	TRBD2
CASSFLAGGPNTGELFF	TGTGCCAGCAGCTTTCTAGCGGGAGGGCCAAACACCGGGGAGCTGTTTTTT	.	TRBV7-2	TRBJ2-2	TRBD2
CAISEVRTGKLNTIYF	TGTGCCATCAGTGAAGTTCGGACAGGGAAGTTAAACACCATATATTTT	.	TRBV10-3	TRBJ1-3	TRBD1
CANALRTGLLSTEAFF	TGTGCCAACGCACTTCGAACAGGGCTACTGAGCACTGAAGCTTTCTTT	.	TRBV2	TRBJ1-1	.
CASSPLGLAGPTSTDTQYF	TGTGCCAGCAGCCCCCTCGGACTAGCGGGGCCGACTAGCACAGATACGCAGTATTTT	.	TRBV27	TRBJ2-3	TRBD2
CASSLGTTLEAFF	TGTGCCAGCAGCTTGGGGACAACACTTGAAGCTTTCTTT	.	TRBV7-9	TRBJ1-1	.
CAWSELTEPGNTIYF	TGTGCCTGGAGTGAATTAACAGAACCTGGAAACACCATATATTTT	.	TRBV30	TRBJ1-3	.
CASGPGGRGETQYF	TGTGCCAGCGGCCCCGGGGGTCGGGGCGAGACCCAGTACTTC	.	TRBV27	TRBJ2-5	.
CASSLYIRENSPLHF	TGCGCCAGCAGCTTGTACATCAGGGAGAATTCACCCCTCCACTTT	.	TRBV5-1	TRBJ1-6	.
CASTETGTYNEQFF	TGTGCCAGTACCGAGACAGGGACCTACAATGAGCAGTTCTTC	once	TRBV19	TRBJ2-1	TRBD1
CASSLERDPLSNQPQHF	TGTGCCAGCAGCTTGGAACGCGACCCCTTAAGCAACCAGCCCCAGCATTTT	few	TRBV5-4	TRBJ1-5	.
CASSGTNYNEQFF	TGTGCCAGCAGTGGGACAAACTACAATGAGCAGTTCTTC	.	TRBV28	TRBJ2-1	.
CASSLQGSELFF	TGTGCCAGCAGCTTACAAGGGTCGGAACTGTTTTTT	.	TRBV7-9	TRBJ1-4	.
CASRPPRAGMYEKLFF	TGTGCCAGTAGGCCCCCTCGGGCAGGGATGTACGAAAAACTGTTTTTT	.	TRBV19	TRBJ1-4	.
CASSPGTGAIPYGYTF	TGTGCCAGCAGCCCCGGGACAGGGGCAATACCCTATGGCTACACCTTC	.	TRBV2	TRBJ1-2	TRBD1
CASSQSLSDTQYF	TGCGCCAGCAGTCAATCATTATCAGATACGCAGTATTTT	.	TRBV23-1	TRBJ2-3	.
CATQAERYSNQPQHF	TGTGCCACTCAGGCAGAGAGGTATAGCAATCAGCCCCAGCATTTT	.	TRBV19	TRBJ1-5	.
CASSLFGYEQYF	TGTGCCAGCAGCTTGTTTGGTTACGAGCAGTACTTC	.	TRBV5-5	TRBJ2-7	.
CASSLWDGQAYNEQFF	TGTGCCAGCAGCTTATGGGACGGACAGGCCTACAATGAGCAGTTCTTC	.	TRBV7-8	TRBJ2-1	TRBD1
CAIRPEGNQPQHF	TGTGCCATCAGGCCCGAGGGCAATCAGCCCCAGCATTTT	.	TRBV10-3	TRBJ1-5	.
CASRIPGTYPYEQYF	TGCGCCAGCAGAATCCCCGGGACATACCCCTACGAGCAGTACTTC	.	TRBV5-1	TRBJ2-7	.
CASSGTGWHGELFF	TGTGCCAGCAGTGGGACAGGGTGGCACGGGGAGCTGTTTTTT	.	TRBV27	TRBJ2-2	TRBD1
CASSPPLAELLGHEQFF	TGTGCCAGCAGCCCTCCACTAGCGGAGCTTTTAGGCCATGAGCAGTTCTTC	.	TRBV13	TRBJ2-1	TRBD2
CASSLELFDAQPQHF	TGTGCCAGCAGCTTGGAACTTTTTGACGCACAGCCCCAGCATTTT	.	TRBV5-4	TRBJ1-5	.
CASSRHGDTQYF	TGTGCCAGCAGCCGCCATGGAGATACGCAGTATTTT	.	TRBV7-9	TRBJ2-3	.
CASSIQGYSNQPQHF	TGTGCCAGTAGTATCCAAGGATATAGCAATCAGCCCCAGCATTTT	.	TRBV19	TRBJ1-5	.
CASRGRQAFLREQYF	TGTGCCAGCAGAGGCCGACAGGCCTTCCTCAGGGAGCAGTACTTC	.	TRBV6-5	TRBJ2-7	.
CASSFGGATNEKLFF	TGTGCCAGCAGTTTTGGTGGGGCAACTAATGAAAAACTGTTTTTT	.	TRBV27	TRBJ1-4	.
CASKPLDTEAFF	TGTGCCAGTAAGCCCCTGGACACTGAAGCTTTCTTT	.	TRBV6-6	TRBJ1-1	.
CASSLHQGRWDGYTF	TGTGCCAGCAGCCTACACCAGGGGCGCTGGGATGGCTACACCTTC	.	TRBV14	TRBJ1-2	.
CASSPPRGQGDYGYTF	TGCGCCAGCAGCCCCCCCAGAGGGCAGGGTGACTATGGCTACACCTTC	.	TRBV5-1	TRBJ1-2	.
CASSFSGSPFYEQYF	TGTGCCAGCAGTTTTAGCGGGAGCCCCTTCTACGAGCAGTACTTC	.	TRBV27	TRBJ2-7	TRBD2
CASGSRQGYYGYTF	TGTGCCAGCGGCTCCAGACAGGGTTACTATGGCTACACCTTC	.	TRBV5-6	TRBJ1-2	TRBD1
CASSSEPGLGYEQYF	TGTGCCAGCAGCTCTGAACCGGGACTAGGCTACGAGCAGTACTTC	.	TRBV28	TRBJ2-7	TRBD2
CASRAGTTYEQYF	TGTGCCAGTAGGGCCGGGACAACCTACGAGCAGTACTTC	.	TRBV6-1	TRBJ2-7	.
CASSLAGETQYF	TGTGCCAGCAGCTTAGCCGGGGAGACCCAGTACTTC	.	TRBV7-9	TRBJ2-5	.
CASSLARGGSTDTQYF	TGCGCCAGCAGCTTGGCACGCGGGGGTAGCACAGATACGCAGTATTTT	.	TRBV5-1	TRBJ2-3	TRBD2
CASETTYNSPLHF	TGTGCCAGCGAAACCACCTATAATTCACCCCTCCACTTT	.	TRBV7-7	TRBJ1-6	.
CASSDSGYEQYF	TGTGCCAGCAGTGATTCCGGGTACGAGCAGTACTTC	.	TRBV2	TRBJ2-7	.
CASTTLAGDHSYNEQFF	TGTGCCAGCACCACACTAGCGGGAGACCACTCCTACAATGAGCAGTTCTTC	.	TRBV7-9	TRBJ2-1	TRBD2
CASSHSGTGLMKAFF	TGTGCCAGCAGCCACTCCGGGACAGGGCTTATGAAAGCTTTCTTT	.	TRBV5-4	TRBJ1-1	TRBD1
CASSVQGAGNTIYF	TGTGCCAGCAGCGTCCAGGGGGCTGGAAACACCATATATTTT	.	TRBV9	TRBJ1-3	TRBD1
CASGSTTGPHNNEQFF	TGTGCTAGTGGTTCTACGACAGGGCCTCATAACAATGAGCAGTTCTTC	.	TRBV12-5	TRBJ2-1	TRBD1